The 21 T cell receptor beta chains below come from one sample, sequenced in a study of beta chain features in type 1 diabetes. Overall study results and limits: For Type 1 diabetes patients, all four CD4+ subsets carried TCRB CDR3s that were moderately but significantly shorter.

Expressed TCRB transcripts were sequenced because the isolated RNA had all been reverse transcribed beforehand. TCRdb's table, derived via immunoSEQ multiplex PCR, lists solely in-frame clones and lacks some. Of 93,000 or so clones in the sample, 28% were seen once. Antigens of these TCRs are unknown. Sequencing input: central memory CD4+ T cells from blood. The source is a woman aged 18-29 years with type 1 diabetes.

A few counts support this clone. The rearrangement joins TRBV5-1 to TRBJ1-1; D not resolved. Trimming left V 3 bases short and J 2 bases short, with 11 bases between. The germline V gene has CDR1 SGHRS and CDR2 YFSETQ. This CDR3 spans 14 amino acids. This chain's CDR3 is CASSSGTANTEAFF. The DNA for the CDR3 is TGCGCCAGCAGCTCGGGTACGGCAAACACTGAAGCTTTCTTT.

The count of this clone is one. The chain has TRBV14 and TRBJ1-1; no reliable D call. Trimming left V 2 bases short and J 0 bases short, with 4 bases between. CDR1 SGHDN and CDR2 FVKESK come from the germline V gene. The CDR3 is made up of 13 amino acids. The CDR3 sequence: CASSQLLNTEAFF. CDR3 in DNA: TGTGCCAGCAGCCAACTACTGAACACTGAAGCTTTCTTT. The whole variable domain, remainder taken from reference TRBV14 and TRBJ1-1, is EAGVTQFPSHSVIEKGQTVTLRCDPISGHDNLYWYRRVMGKEIKFLLHFVKESKQDESGMPNNRFLAERTGGTYSTLKVQPAELEDSGVYFCASSQLLNTEAFFGQGTRLTVV.

The V gene is TRBV4-2, the J gene TRBJ2-7; TRBD2 matches at 10 bases. This CDR3 is 16 amino acids long. Trimming removed 4 bases from V and 1 base from J; junction bases left unmatched: 7. Germline CDR1 reads LGHNA; CDR2 reads YNFKEQ. Here the CDR3 DNA reads TGTGCCAGCAGCCGGGAACTAGCGGGAAGGTCCTACGAGCAGTACTTC. Residues: CASSRELAGRSYEQYF.

Turning to this clone: The sample has other DNA sequences that encode this CDR3 too. The CDR3 region has the DNA TGTGCTAGTGGTTCCGGACAGCTTAGCAATCAGCCCCAGCATTTT. Translated: CASGSGQLSNQPQHF. The chain recombines TRBV12-5 with TRBJ1-5; D is perhaps TRBD1 (6 bases). Germline loops: CDR1 LGHNT, CDR2 FRNRAP. This CDR3 is built from 15 residues. V dropped 4 bases and J dropped 0 bases, with 10 bases sitting between them.

The J gene is TRBJ2-3, the V gene TRBV5-6; possibly TRBD1 for D (6 bases). The V gene lost 4 bases and the J gene lost 2 bases, with 11 bases spanning the gap. The CDR3 has 14 residues. In germline, CDR1 is SGHDT, CDR2 YYEEEE. The CDR3 DNA is TGTGCCAGCAGCCCTCGGACAGTCACAGATACGCAGTATTTT. Residues: CASSPRTVTDTQYF.

The chain carries TRBV5-1 and TRBJ1-1; TRBD1 matches 7 bases. This CDR3 contains 17 residues. The germline gives CDR1 SGHRS, CDR2 YFSETQ. V shed 6 bases, J shed 3 bases, and the junction held 17 bases outside the gene matches. CDR3 DNA: TGCGCCAGCACCCCACAGGGGACTCCTCGGACATACACTGAAGCTTTCTTT. It codes for CASTPQGTPRTYTEAFF. The whole variable domain, filled in from reference TRBV5-1 and TRBJ1-1, reads KAGVTQTPRYLIKTRGQQVTLSCSPISGHRSVSWYQQTPGQGLQFLFEYFSETQRNKGNFPGRFSGRQFSNSRSEMNVSTLELGDSALYLCASTPQGTPRTYTEAFFGQGTRLTVV.

This clone showed up just once. The rearrangement links TRBV18 to TRBJ1-1; weak D call: TRBD1 (5 bases). The germline V gene encodes CDR1 KGHSH and CDR2 LQKENI. Trimming cost V 4 bases and J 1 base, with 7 bases left between them. This CDR3 has 13 amino acids. The CDR3 DNA is TGTGCCAGCTCACAGACAGAGAACACTGAAGCTTTCTTT. This gives the protein CASSQTENTEAFF.

This clone showed up just a few times. The J gene is TRBJ2-2, the V gene TRBV2, with D perhaps matching TRBD1 (6 bases). Germline V gene data show CDR1 as SNHLY and CDR2 as FYNNEI. The V and J ends lost 6 bases and 2 bases respectively, with 13 bases between them. This CDR3 is 15 amino acids long. The CDR3 here is CASRRTVPNTGELFF. CDR3 DNA sequence: TGTGCCAGCAGAAGGACAGTTCCTAACACCGGGGAGCTGTTTTTT.

This clone has a handful of counts. The CDR3 spells CASSFGSSYEQYF. DNA of the CDR3: TGTGCCAGCAGTTTTGGTAGCTCCTACGAGCAGTACTTC. The chain joins TRBV28 to TRBJ2-7, with D unresolved. Germline V gene sequence: CDR1 MDHEN, CDR2 SYDVKM. The V end lost 3 bases, the J end lost 0 bases, and 6 bases lay between the germline ends. CDR3 length: 13 residues.

CDR3: CASSGARTGGNEQFF. The CDR3 nucleotides read TGTGCCAGCAGCGGAGCCCGGACAGGGGGCAATGAGCAGTTCTTC. This chain links TRBV9 with TRBJ2-1, with 10 bases that match TRBD1. J was trimmed by 6 bases and V by 3 bases; bases with no gene match: 6. There are 15 residues in the CDR3. The germline V gene has CDR1 SGDLS and CDR2 YYNGEE.

V is TRBV28 and J is TRBJ2-3; maybe TRBD2 (5 bases). V was shortened by 6 bases and J by 3 bases, with 13 bases between the two germline ends. The CDR3 totals 14 residues. Germline lookup yields CDR1 MDHEN and CDR2 SYDVKM. This CDR3 is CASSPSLGTDTQYF. CDR3 DNA sequence: TGTGCCAGCAGCCCTAGCCTGGGGACAGATACGCAGTATTTT.

This clone came up a few times. The chain carries TRBV7-2 and TRBJ2-6, with TRBD1 as a possible D gene (6 bases). The CDR3 runs 16 residues. Trimming took 3 bases from V and 2 from J, leaving 11 bases between them. Germline V gene lookup returns CDR1 SGHTA and CDR2 FQGNSA. CDR3 DNA: TGTGCCAGCAGCTTGGGGCCAGGGGCTGGGGCCAACGTCCTGACTTTC. This encodes CASSLGPGAGANVLTF. The full variable domain, with the rest looked up from reference TRBV7-2 and TRBJ2-6, is GAGVSQSPSNKVTEKGKDVELRCDPISGHTALYWYRQSLGQGLEFLIYFQGNSAPDKSGLPSDRFSAERTGGSVSTLTIQRTQQEDSAVYLCASSLGPGAGANVLTFGAGSRLTVL.

This clone has just a few counts. This chain connects TRBV5-1 to TRBJ2-1; D is unresolved. V was pared by 0 bases and J by 0 bases, with 7 bases between. CDR3 length: 15 amino acids. Germline V gene lookup returns CDR1 SGHRS and CDR2 YFSETQ. In DNA form, the CDR3 reads TGCGCCAGCAGCTTGGCGCTAGGCTCCTACAATGAGCAGTTCTTC. It yields the protein CASSLALGSYNEQFF.

There are a few counts of this clone. The chain links TRBV30 to TRBJ1-1; D call uncertain. CDR1 and CDR2 from the germline V gene are GTSNPN and SVGIG (reference sequence). Trimming removed 2 bases from V and 6 bases from J, with 16 bases in between. The length of the CDR3 is 14 residues. This CDR3 is CAWSYGSLVAEAFF. The CDR3 DNA reads as TGTGCCTGGAGTTACGGGTCCTTAGTCGCTGAAGCTTTCTTT.

In its sample, this clone was seen a few times. The CDR3 region is CASSLSQGVETQYF. DNA for the CDR3: TGTGCCAGCAGCTTATCCCAGGGGGTGGAGACCCAGTACTTC. The rearrangement joins TRBV7-2 to TRBJ2-5; 7 bases align to TRBD1. CDR1 and CDR2 from the germline V gene are SGHTA and FQGNSA. V was pared by 2 bases and J by 5 bases, with 5 bases of the junction left unmatched. This CDR3 is built from 14 residues.

This clone has more than one count but fewer than ten. The rearrangement links TRBV7-9 to TRBJ2-3; no reliable D call. V was shortened by 5 bases and J by 2 bases, with 11 bases between the two germline ends. There are 14 residues in the CDR3. Per the germline V gene, CDR1 is SEHNR and CDR2 is FQNEAQ (reference sequence). The DNA for the CDR3 is TGTGCCAGCAGCCCAAACCCGGTCACAGATACGCAGTATTTT. It yields the protein CASSPNPVTDTQYF.

In this sample, this clone turned up a few times. The V call is TRBV6-1, the J call TRBJ2-3; weak D call: TRBD2 (6 bases). V lost 10 bases, J lost 5 bases, and 16 bases lay in between. This CDR3 region has 13 residues. Germline V gene lookup returns CDR1 MNHNS and CDR2 SASEGT. The CDR3 here is CATLPGGGDTQYF. The CDR3 DNA reads TGTGCCACCCTTCCCGGGGGTGGAGATACGCAGTATTTT.

The gene calls are TRBV30 and TRBJ2-1; 7 bases fit TRBD2. The CDR3 consists of 14 residues. Germline CDR1 GTSNPN, CDR2 SVGIG (reference sequence). V dropped 4 bases and J dropped 10; count of bases not matched to a gene: 13. The CDR3 DNA reads TGTGCCTGGATACACCGGGACTACTCGAGAGAGCAGTTCTTC. The encoded protein is CAWIHRDYSREQFF.

Turning to this clone: Other DNA variants within this sample encode the same CDR3. The chain couples TRBV11-2 to TRBJ2-2; D gene unclear. Per the germline V gene, CDR1 is SGHAT and CDR2 is FQNNGV. The CDR3 totals 14 residues. Trimming took off 2 bases at V and 8 bases at J, with 12 bases between the two ends. The CDR3 DNA follows: TGTGCCAGCAGCTTAAGCTCACACGGGGGGGAGCTGTTTTTT. It encodes CASSLSSHGGELFF.

This chain uses TRBV5-4 with TRBJ1-3; 9 bases line up with TRBD1. V was pared by 2 bases and J by 0 bases, with 9 bases of the junction left unmatched. The CDR3 has 18 amino acids. From germline, CDR1 is SGHNT and CDR2 YYREEE (reference sequence). The CDR3 loop is CASSLPGQGPPSGNTIYF. The DNA of the CDR3 is TGTGCCAGCAGCTTACCGGGACAGGGTCCGCCCTCTGGAAACACCATATATTTT.

This clone was detected only a few times. The chain uses TRBV6-5 and TRBJ2-5; possibly TRBD1 for D (6 bases). The CDR3 is 15 residues long. The V end lost 6 bases, the J end lost 5 bases, and 19 bases lay between the germline ends. Looked up from germline, CDR1 is MNHEY and CDR2 is SVGAGI. CDR3 in DNA: TGTGCCAGCAGCTCGCCAGGGGACCTACAGGAGACCCAGTACTTC. Translating gives CASSSPGDLQETQYF.